This T cell receptor beta chain came from a study of blood T cell repertoires in COVID-19. Turning to the study itself: From T cells, B-cell-depleted T cells, or PBMCs came the material, which was cDNA or gDNA.

Germline V gene sequence: CDR1 MGHRA, CDR2 YSYEKL. This CDR3 region has 16 residues. Method: immunoSEQ multiplex PCR; TCRdb's copy keeps in-frame clones and lacks some. The repertoire holds about 130,000 clones, less than 90% seen once, with around 2.3% in the top ten. Participants were placed into cohorts based on the clinical history they reported. Remarks on this clone: Relative to the germline gene, one junction end is altered; a read error may explain this.

The source of this sequence is a woman between 50 and 59 years old who had recovered from COVID-19. The chain carries TRBV4-1 and TRBJ2-3, with TRBD2 identical over 9 bases. Sample: PBMCs or T cells enriched from blood (not recorded which). Here the CDR3 reads CASSQASGGFTDTQYF. The CDR3 DNA reads as TGCGCCAGCAGTCAAGCAAGCGGGGGGTTCACGGATACGCAGTATTTT.